This TCR beta chain was retrieved from a study of radiotherapy plus CTLA-4 blockade in lung cancer. Overall study: Disease control was achieved by over 30% of patients, and objective responses by 18%. Findings of the study overall: Some TCR clones had been derived from tumors. These clones expanded in peripheral blood after radiotherapy plus ipilimumab. How blood T cell clones changed early, along with interferon-beta, reportedly forecast response best.

The V gene lost 1 base and the J gene lost 7 bases, with 16 bases spanning the gap. Germline lookup yields CDR1 SGHNT and CDR2 YENEEA. CDR3 length: 16 residues. To note about this clone: What it binds is not known.

TCRdb's table, derived via immunoSEQ multiplex PCR, lists solely in-frame clones and lacks some. Of about 120,000 clones listed, about nine tenths are singletons. Enrolled patients, whose metastatic non-small-cell lung cancer was chemo-refractory, received focal radiation plus CTLA-4 blockade with ipilimumab. The specimen comprised peripheral blood, sampled from a patient treated with radiotherapy plus ipilimumab. The sequence came from a human donor with non-small cell lung cancer that progressed on radiotherapy plus ipilimumab. This chain connects TRBV11-3 to TRBJ1-4; D remains unclear. The CDR3 is CASSLGPGGISEKLFF. CDR3 DNA sequence: TGTGCCAGCAGCTTAGGTCCCGGAGGGATCAGTGAAAAACTGTTTTTT.